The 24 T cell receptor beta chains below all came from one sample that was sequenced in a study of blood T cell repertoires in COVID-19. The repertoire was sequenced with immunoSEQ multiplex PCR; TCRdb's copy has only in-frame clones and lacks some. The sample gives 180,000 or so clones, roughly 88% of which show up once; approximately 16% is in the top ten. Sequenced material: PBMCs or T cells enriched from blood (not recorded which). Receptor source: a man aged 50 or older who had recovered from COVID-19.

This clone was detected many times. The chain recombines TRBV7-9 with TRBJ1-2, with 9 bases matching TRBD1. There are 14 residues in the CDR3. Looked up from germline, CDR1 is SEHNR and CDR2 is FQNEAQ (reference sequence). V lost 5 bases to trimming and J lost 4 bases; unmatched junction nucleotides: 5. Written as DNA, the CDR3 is TGTGCCAGCAGCCCCCGACAGGGGGGCTATGGCTACACCTTC. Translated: CASSPRQGGYGYTF.

CDR3 protein: CASSQMQGSEQYF. CDR3 nucleotides: TGTGCCAGCAGCCAGATGCAGGGTTCCGAGCAGTACTTC. The rearrangement uses TRBV3-1 (or the pseudogene TRBV3-2) and TRBJ2-7, with D possibly being TRBD1 (5 bases). The V gene lost 3 bases and the J gene lost 6 bases, with 12 bases spanning the gap. Germline lookup yields CDR1 LGHDT and CDR2 YNNKEL (reference sequence). This CDR3 contains 13 residues.

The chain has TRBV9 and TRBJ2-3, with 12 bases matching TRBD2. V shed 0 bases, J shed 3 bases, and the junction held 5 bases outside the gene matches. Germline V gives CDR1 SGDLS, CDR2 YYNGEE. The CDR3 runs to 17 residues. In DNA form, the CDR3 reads TGTGCCAGCAGCGTAGACTCTAGCGGGGGGGCAACAGATACGCAGTATTTT. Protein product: CASSVDSSGGATDTQYF. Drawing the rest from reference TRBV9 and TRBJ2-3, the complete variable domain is DSGVTQTPKHLITATGQRVTLRCSPRSGDLSVYWYQQSLDQGLQFLIQYYNGEERAKGNILERFSAQQFPDLHSELNLSSLELGDSALYFCASSVDSSGGATDTQYFGPGTRLTVL.

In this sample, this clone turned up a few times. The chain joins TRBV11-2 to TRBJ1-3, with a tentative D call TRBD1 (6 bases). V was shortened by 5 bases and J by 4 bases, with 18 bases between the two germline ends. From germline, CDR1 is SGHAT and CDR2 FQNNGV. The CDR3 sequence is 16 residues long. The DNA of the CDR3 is TGTGCCAGCAGCGCGCACTACAGGGTCCCCGGAAACACCATATATTTT. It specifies CASSAHYRVPGNTIYF.

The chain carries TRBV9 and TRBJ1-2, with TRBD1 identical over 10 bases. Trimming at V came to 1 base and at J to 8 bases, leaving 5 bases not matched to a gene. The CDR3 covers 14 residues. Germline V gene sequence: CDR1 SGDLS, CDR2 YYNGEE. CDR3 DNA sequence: TGTGCCAGCAGCGTATCCGGGACAGGGGACGGCTACACCTTC. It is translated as CASSVSGTGDGYTF.

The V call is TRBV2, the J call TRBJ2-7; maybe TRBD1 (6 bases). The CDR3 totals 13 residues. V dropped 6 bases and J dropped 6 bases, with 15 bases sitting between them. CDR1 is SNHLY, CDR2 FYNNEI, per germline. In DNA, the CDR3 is TGTGCCAGCAGCCCCATGGGGGCCCTCGAGCAGTACTTC. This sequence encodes CASSPMGALEQYF.

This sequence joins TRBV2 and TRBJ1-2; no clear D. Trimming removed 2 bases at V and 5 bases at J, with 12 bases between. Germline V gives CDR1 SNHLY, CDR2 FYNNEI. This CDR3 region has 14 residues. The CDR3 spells CASSERVGGYGYTF. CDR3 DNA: TGTGCCAGCAGTGAACGGGTGGGTGGTTATGGCTACACCTTC. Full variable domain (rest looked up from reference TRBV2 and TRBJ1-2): EPEVTQTPSHQVTQMGQEVILRCVPISNHLYFYWYRQILGQKVEFLVSFYNNEISEKSEIFDDQFSVERPDGSNFTLKIRSTKLEDSAMYFCASSERVGGYGYTFGSGTRLTVV.

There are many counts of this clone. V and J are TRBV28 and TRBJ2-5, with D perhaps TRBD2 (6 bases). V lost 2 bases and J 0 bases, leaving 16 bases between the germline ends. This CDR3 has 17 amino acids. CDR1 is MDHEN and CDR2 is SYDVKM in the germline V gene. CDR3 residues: CASSLGGAGNYQETQYF. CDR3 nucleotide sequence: TGTGCCAGCAGTTTAGGAGGGGCGGGAAACTACCAAGAGACCCAGTACTTC.

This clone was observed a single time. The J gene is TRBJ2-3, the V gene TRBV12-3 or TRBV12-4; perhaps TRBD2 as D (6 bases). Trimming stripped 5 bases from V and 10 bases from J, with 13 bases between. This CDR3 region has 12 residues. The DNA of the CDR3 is TGTGCCAGCAGTCACAACGGGGGAGCGCAGTATTTT. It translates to CASSHNGGAQYF.

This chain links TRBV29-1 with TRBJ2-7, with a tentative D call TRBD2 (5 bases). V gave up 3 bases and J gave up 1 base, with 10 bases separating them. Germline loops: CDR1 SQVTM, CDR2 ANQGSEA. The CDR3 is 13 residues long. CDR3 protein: CSVENSGSYEQYF. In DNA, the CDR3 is TGCAGCGTTGAGAATTCGGGGTCCTACGAGCAGTACTTC.

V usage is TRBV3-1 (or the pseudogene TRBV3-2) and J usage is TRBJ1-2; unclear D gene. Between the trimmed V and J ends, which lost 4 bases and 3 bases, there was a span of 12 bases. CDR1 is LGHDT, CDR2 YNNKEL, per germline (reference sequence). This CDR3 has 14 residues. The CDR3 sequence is CASSPNYSDYGYTF. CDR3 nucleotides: TGTGCCAGCAGCCCAAATTATTCGGACTATGGCTACACCTTC.

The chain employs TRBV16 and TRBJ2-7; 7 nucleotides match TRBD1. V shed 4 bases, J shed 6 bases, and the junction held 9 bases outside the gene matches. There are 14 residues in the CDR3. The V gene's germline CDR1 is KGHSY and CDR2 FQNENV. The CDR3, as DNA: TGTGCCAGCAGCCTACGAGACAGGGTGCGCGAGCAGTACTTC. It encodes CASSLRDRVREQYF. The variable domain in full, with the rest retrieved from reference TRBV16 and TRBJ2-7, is GEEVAQTPKHLVRGEGQKAKLYCAPIKGHSYVFWYQQVLKNEFKFLISFQNENVFDETGMPKERFSAKCLPNSPCSLEIQATKLEDSAVYFCASSLRDRVREQYFGPGTRLTVT.

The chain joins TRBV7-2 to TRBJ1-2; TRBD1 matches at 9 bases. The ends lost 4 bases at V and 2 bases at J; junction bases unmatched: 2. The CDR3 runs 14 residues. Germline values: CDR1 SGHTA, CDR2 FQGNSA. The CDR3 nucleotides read TGTGCCAGCAGCTCAGGGACAGGGAACTATGGCTACACCTTC. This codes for CASSSGTGNYGYTF.

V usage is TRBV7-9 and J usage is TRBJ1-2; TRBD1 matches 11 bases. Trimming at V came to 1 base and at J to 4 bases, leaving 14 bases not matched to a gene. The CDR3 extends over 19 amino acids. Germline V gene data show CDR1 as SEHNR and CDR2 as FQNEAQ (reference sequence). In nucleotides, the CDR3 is TGTGCCAGCAGCTTAGGTGTTCCCGGGACAGGGGGTAATAGCTATGGCTACACCTTC. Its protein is CASSLGVPGTGGNSYGYTF.

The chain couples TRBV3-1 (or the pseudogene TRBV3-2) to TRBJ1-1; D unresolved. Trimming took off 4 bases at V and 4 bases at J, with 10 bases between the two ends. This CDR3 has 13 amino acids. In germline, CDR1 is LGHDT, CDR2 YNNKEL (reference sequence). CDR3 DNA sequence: TGTGCCAGCAGCCTTAACAGTGGCACTGAAGCTTTCTTT. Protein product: CASSLNSGTEAFF.

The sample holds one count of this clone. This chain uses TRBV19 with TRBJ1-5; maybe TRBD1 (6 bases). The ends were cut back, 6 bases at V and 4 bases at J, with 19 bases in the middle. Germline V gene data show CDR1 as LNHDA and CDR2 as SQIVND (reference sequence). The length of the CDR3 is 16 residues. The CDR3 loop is CASSRNPGHLNQPQHF. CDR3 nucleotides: TGTGCCAGTAGCAGAAATCCGGGACATCTAAATCAGCCCCAGCATTTT.

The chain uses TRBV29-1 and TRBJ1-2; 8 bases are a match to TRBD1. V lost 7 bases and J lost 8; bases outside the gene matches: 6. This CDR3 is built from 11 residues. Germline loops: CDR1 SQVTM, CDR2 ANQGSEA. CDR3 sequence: CSGQGLEGYTF. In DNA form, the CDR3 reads TGCAGCGGACAGGGGTTGGAGGGCTACACCTTC.

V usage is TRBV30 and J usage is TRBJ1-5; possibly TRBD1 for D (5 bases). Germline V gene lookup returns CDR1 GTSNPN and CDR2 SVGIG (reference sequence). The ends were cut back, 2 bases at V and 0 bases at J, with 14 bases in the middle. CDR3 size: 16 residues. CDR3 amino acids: CAWSPRGGVSNQPQHF. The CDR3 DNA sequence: TGTGCCTGGAGTCCCCGGGGGGGGGTTAGCAATCAGCCCCAGCATTTT. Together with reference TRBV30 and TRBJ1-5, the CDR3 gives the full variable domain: SQTIHQWPATLVQPVGSPLSLECTVEGTSNPNLYWYRQAAGRGLQLLFYSVGIGQISSEVPQNLSASRPQDRQFILSSKKLLLSDSGFYLCAWSPRGGVSNQPQHFGDGTRLSIL.

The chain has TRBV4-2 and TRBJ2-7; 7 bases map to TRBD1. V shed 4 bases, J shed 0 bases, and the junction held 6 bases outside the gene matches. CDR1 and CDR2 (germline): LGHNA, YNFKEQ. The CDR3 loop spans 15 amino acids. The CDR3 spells CASSPPGQSSYEQYF. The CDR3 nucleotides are TGTGCCAGCAGCCCACCGGGACAGAGCTCCTACGAGCAGTACTTC.

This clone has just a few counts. CDR3 sequence: CASSRRRGDSRDTQYF. In nucleotides, the CDR3 is TGTGCCAGCAGCCGGCGCCGTGGGGACAGTCGAGATACGCAGTATTTT. V usage is TRBV5-5 and J usage is TRBJ2-3; 7 bases are shared with TRBD1. The CDR3 runs to 16 residues. Germline V lookup: CDR1 SGHKS, CDR2 YYEKEE (reference sequence). Trimming took 4 bases from V and 5 from J; bases not matched to a gene: 13.

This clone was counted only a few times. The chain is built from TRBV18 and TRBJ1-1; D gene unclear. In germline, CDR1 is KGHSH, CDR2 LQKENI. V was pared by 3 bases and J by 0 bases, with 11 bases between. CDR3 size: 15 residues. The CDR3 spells CASSPDSGMNTEAFF. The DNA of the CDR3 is TGTGCCAGCTCACCGGATTCGGGGATGAACACTGAAGCTTTCTTT.

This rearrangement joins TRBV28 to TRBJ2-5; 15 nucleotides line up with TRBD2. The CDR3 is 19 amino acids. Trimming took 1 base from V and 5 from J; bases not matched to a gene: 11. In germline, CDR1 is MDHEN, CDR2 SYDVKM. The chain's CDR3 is CASSLSGGTSGGLWETQYF. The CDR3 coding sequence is TGTGCCAGCAGTTTATCCGGTGGGACTAGCGGGGGGCTGTGGGAGACCCAGTACTTC.

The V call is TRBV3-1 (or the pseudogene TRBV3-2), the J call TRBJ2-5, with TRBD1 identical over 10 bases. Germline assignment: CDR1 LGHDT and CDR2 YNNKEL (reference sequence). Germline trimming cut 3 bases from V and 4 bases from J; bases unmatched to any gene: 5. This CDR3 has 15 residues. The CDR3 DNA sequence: TGTGCCAGCAGCCAGCCGACAGGGGGCCGAGAGACCCAGTACTTC. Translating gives CASSQPTGGRETQYF.

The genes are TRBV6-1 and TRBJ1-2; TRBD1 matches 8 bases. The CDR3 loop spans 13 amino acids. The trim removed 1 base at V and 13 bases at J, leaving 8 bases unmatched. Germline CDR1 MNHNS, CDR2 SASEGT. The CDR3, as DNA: TGTGCCAGCAGTGAAGGGGCGGACAGGGTTACCACCTTC. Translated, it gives CASSEGADRVTTF.